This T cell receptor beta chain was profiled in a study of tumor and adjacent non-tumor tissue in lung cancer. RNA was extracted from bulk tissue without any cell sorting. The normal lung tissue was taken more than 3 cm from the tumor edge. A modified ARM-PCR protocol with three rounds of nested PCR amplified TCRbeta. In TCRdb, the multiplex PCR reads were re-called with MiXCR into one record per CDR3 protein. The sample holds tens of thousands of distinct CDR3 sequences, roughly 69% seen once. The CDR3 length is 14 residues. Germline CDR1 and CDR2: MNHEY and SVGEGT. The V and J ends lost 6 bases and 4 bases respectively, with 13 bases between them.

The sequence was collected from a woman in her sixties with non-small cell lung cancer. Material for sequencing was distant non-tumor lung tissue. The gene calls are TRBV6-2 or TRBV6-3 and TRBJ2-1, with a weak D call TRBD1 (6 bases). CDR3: CASSQGIEYNEQFF. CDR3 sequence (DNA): TGTGCCAGCAGCCAGGGGATAGAGTACAATGAGCAGTTCTTC.